This TCR beta chain was retrieved from a study of blood T cell repertoires in COVID-19 (dated by TCRdb to about 2020). Turning to the overall study: Samples covering the acute and convalescent phases of COVID-19 were provided by collaborators in the United States, Italy and Spain. The material from the prospective study consisted of cDNA or gDNA derived from T cells, B-cell-depleted T cells, or PBMCs. Deeply sampled blood TCRbeta repertoires from subjects exposed to, actively infected with, or recovered from COVID-19 were included in the dataset. The repertoires were made available in a free public database intended to serve as a resource for research on the immune response to SARS-CoV-2. Samples were obtained from the ongoing ImmuneRACE study (first 160 participants) and from over 1,000 subjects provided by 6 global collaborators. Sample metadata almost always included a de-identified subject ID, COVID-19 status, age in years and sex. Where available, HLA class I and class II types were obtained from metadata supplied by the sample provider rather than from assay-based typing. Results and caveats for the whole study, not just this receptor: Clinical and demographic metadata were provided uncurated, with the amount varying by source and participant.

One collaborating source in Seattle enrolled patients while the patients were actively infected and followed the patients over time throughout the course of disease. Collaborating institutions collected whole blood in K2EDTA tubes following their own protocols. For TCRbeta analysis, collaborators shipped samples in one of three forms: frozen whole blood, isolated PBMCs, or DNA extracted from either of those sample types. Concerning this clone: Its antigen remains undetermined. No much larger clonotype is one base removed from it; base qualities were not supplied.

TCRbeta CDR3 regions were amplified from genomic DNA using the immunoSEQ Assay, a bias-controlled multiplex PCR. The authors processed their data as follows. The number of nucleated cells in each sample was estimated from the amplification of reference gene primers within the assay. To quantify the absolute abundance of each unique TCRbeta CDR3 rearrangement, sequence reads were collapsed and filtered. For each sample, productive Simpson clonality was calculated as the square root of Simpson's diversity index over productive rearrangements. The immuneACCESS repertoire file appears here via TCRdb, limited to in-frame rearrangements. These files lack a portion of the clones; in checked studies, under half of the deficit traces to unresolved V genes, and the cause of the others is not known. V, J and clone size are those of that table, while D and trimming were read from the DNA. The sample table records around 400,000 clones; more than 70% of these occur just once. The top ten constitute about 2.1% of the sample.

The CDR3, from cysteine to phenylalanine, totals 13 residues. The entry retains the CDR3 DNA only, 39 bases that are in frame from base 1. The germline V gene specifies SQVTM as CDR1 and ANQGSEA as CDR2. V is trimmed back by 5 bases and J by 7 bases, and the junction contains 6 bases that no gene match accounts for. The sequencing sample was made of peripheral blood. The TCR was taken from a woman aged 60 to 75 with COVID-19, enrolled during active disease. This chain is built from TRBV29-1 and TRBJ2-1; 9 of the junction bases match TRBD1. The CDR3 in this case is CSVSQGAVNEQFF. The sequenced DNA is TGCAGCGTTTCACAGGGGGCGGTAAATGAGCAGTTCTTC.